The clone carrying this TCR beta chain was recorded many times. Its antigen is still unknown. One entry per CDR3 protein results from TCRdb running MiXCR on the reads. The sample lists hundreds of thousands of distinct CDR3 sequences, about 9.2% occurring once. This entry comes from a study of T cell repertoires in cytomegalovirus infection. At the level of the study: CMV infection and matching HLA type were both indicated by public TCR beta signatures. Whole-study results and caveats: Adding up the frequency of public TCR beta families identified people who carried CMV plus the relevant HLA. CMV-specific HLA-C-restricted TCR beta clonotypes dominated the ex vivo response.

This CDR3 region has 13 residues. V was clipped by 5 bases and J by 6 bases, with 10 bases between them. Germline CDR1 is SGHTA and CDR2 is FQGNSA. The sequencing input was PBMCs. The receptor comes from a human donor in good health (CMV status not recorded). Some clones in this sample may be carry-over from other donors' samples. The chain recombines TRBV7-2 with TRBJ2-2; D is tentatively TRBD1 or TRBD2 (5 bases each). CDR3 bases: TGTGCCAGCAGCCCTCCGGGACCCGGGGAGCTGTTTTTT. Encoded protein: CASSPPGPGELFF.